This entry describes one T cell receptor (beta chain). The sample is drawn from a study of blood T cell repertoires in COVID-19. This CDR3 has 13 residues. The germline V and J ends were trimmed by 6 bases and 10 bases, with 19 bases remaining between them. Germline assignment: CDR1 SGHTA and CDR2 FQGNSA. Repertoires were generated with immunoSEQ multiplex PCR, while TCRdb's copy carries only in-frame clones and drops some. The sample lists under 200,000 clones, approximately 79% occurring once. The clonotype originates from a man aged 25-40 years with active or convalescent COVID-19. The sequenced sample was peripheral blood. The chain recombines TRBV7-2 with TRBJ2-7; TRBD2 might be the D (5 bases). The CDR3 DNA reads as TGTGCCAGCAGTCGCCCCCCTCCGGAGGTACAGTACTTC. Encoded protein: CASSRPPPEVQYF. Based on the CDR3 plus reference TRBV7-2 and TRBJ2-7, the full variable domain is GAGVSQSPSNKVTEKGKDVELRCDPISGHTALYWYRQSLGQGLEFLIYFQGNSAPDKSGLPSDRFSAERTGGSVSTLTIQRTQQEDSAVYLCASSRPPPEVQYFGPGTRLTVT.